A single sample gave rise to the 14 T cell receptor beta chains below, sequenced in a study of blood T cell repertoires in COVID-19. Repertoires were generated with immunoSEQ multiplex PCR, while TCRdb's copy carries only in-frame clones and drops some. The sample includes more than 200,000 clones, more than 65% of them seen just once. Material for sequencing was peripheral blood. The receptors were gathered from a man aged 50-59 years with active or convalescent COVID-19.

The chain combines TRBV7-2 with TRBJ1-2, with 10 bases identical to TRBD1. With 5 bases clipped from V and 5 bases from J, the junction kept 5 bases outside the gene matches. This CDR3 contains 14 residues. Germline CDR1 is SGHTA and CDR2 is FQGNSA. The CDR3 coding sequence is TGTGCCAGCAGCAGGGGACAGGGGAAGTATGGCTACACCTTC. Residues: CASSRGQGKYGYTF.

The V and J genes are TRBV7-9 and TRBJ2-1; TRBD2 aligns across 10 bases. The J segment lost 15 bases and the V segment lost 2 bases, leaving 4 bases of the junction unmatched. The CDR3 has 12 residues. Germline CDR1 and CDR2: SEHNR and FQNEAQ (reference sequence). CDR3 sequence reads: CASSLTSGALFF. The CDR3 DNA follows: TGTGCCAGCAGCTTAACTAGCGGGGCCTTGTTCTTC.

The J gene is TRBJ1-2, the V gene TRBV7-8; D is perhaps TRBD1 (5 bases). The CDR3 extends over 14 amino acids. Trimming stripped 0 bases from V and 4 bases from J, with 9 bases between. CDR1 and CDR2 (germline): SGHVS, FQNEAQ. The CDR3 bases are TGTGCCAGCAGCTTAGCGGAACAGGCCTATGGCTACACCTTC. This sequence encodes CASSLAEQAYGYTF.

The chain joins TRBV4-1 to TRBJ1-1; 7 nucleotides line up with TRBD1. Germline CDR1 MGHRA, CDR2 YSYEKL. The CDR3 contains 15 residues. Trimming at V came to 3 bases and at J to 4 bases, leaving 8 bases not matched to a gene. CDR3 residues: CASSQLQGMTTEAFF. The CDR3 DNA follows: TGCGCCAGCAGCCAGCTACAGGGGATGACCACTGAAGCTTTCTTT.

The chain uses TRBV12-5 and TRBJ2-3; D might be TRBD1 (6 bases). This CDR3 comprises 14 residues. Trimming stripped 6 bases from V and 3 bases from J, with 13 bases between. The V gene's germline CDR1 is LGHNT and CDR2 FRNRAP. In nucleotides, the CDR3 is TGTGCTAGTGGCCCAGGACAGCTTACAGATACGCAGTATTTT. Protein product: CASGPGQLTDTQYF.

The rearrangement links TRBV4-3 to TRBJ1-1; 8 positions match TRBD1. This CDR3 comprises 18 residues. Germline V gives CDR1 LGHNA, CDR2 YSLEER. Trimming cost V 2 bases and J 1 base; bases outside gene matches: 12. The CDR3 sequence: CASSQSRARGRWNTEAFF. Written as DNA, the CDR3 is TGCGCCAGCAGCCAATCGAGGGCCAGGGGGCGGTGGAACACTGAAGCTTTCTTT.

The V and J genes are TRBV6-6 and TRBJ2-3; TRBD2 might be the D (7 bases). The V gene's germline CDR1 is MNHNY and CDR2 SVGAGI (reference sequence). The CDR3 is 16 residues long. Trimming pared 0 bases from V and 2 bases from J, leaving 12 bases between. This chain's CDR3 is CASSYSPGGPTDTQYF. The CDR3 DNA follows: TGTGCCAGCAGTTACTCCCCCGGGGGGCCCACAGATACGCAGTATTTT.

This chain links TRBV12-3 or TRBV12-4 with TRBJ1-2; the D is unclear. The CDR3 spans 13 residues. The ends were cut back, 2 bases at V and 6 bases at J, with 10 bases in the middle. The CDR3 protein is CASSLTAPDGYTF. CDR3 sequence (DNA): TGTGCCAGCAGTTTAACAGCCCCAGATGGCTACACCTTC.

This chain joins TRBV6-4 and TRBJ1-2, with 9 bases that match TRBD1. V lost 0 bases to trimming and J lost 3 bases; unmatched junction nucleotides: 5. This CDR3 spans 16 amino acids. Germline lookup yields CDR1 MRHNA and CDR2 SNTAGT. In DNA, the CDR3 is TGTGCCAGCAGTGACTCAGGGACAGGGCTTTACTATGGCTACACCTTC. Its protein product is CASSDSGTGLYYGYTF.

The V and J genes are TRBV19 and TRBJ1-1; no definite D call. Germline CDR1 and CDR2: LNHDA and SQIVND (reference sequence). The CDR3 extends over 16 amino acids. Trimming pared 3 bases from V and 1 base from J, leaving 15 bases between. CDR3 amino acids: CASSMFRSLRNTEAFF. The CDR3 DNA reads as TGTGCCAGTAGTATGTTCAGGTCATTGAGGAACACTGAAGCTTTCTTT.

The chain carries TRBV4-2 and TRBJ1-2; TRBD1 might be the D (6 bases). V shed 5 bases and J shed 4 bases, with 11 bases lying between them. This CDR3 has 13 amino acids. Germline V gene lookup returns CDR1 LGHNA and CDR2 YNFKEQ. CDR3 loop: CASSSQGAYGYTF. DNA for the CDR3: TGTGCCAGCAGCTCACAGGGCGCCTATGGCTACACCTTC.

The V and J genes are TRBV15 and TRBJ1-4; D gene uncertain. The CDR3 spans 11 residues. CDR1 is LNHNV and CDR2 is YYDKDF in the germline V gene (reference sequence). Trimming removed 3 bases at V and 7 bases at J, with 3 bases between. In DNA, the CDR3 is TGTGCCACCAGCAGCGTTGAAAAACTGTTTTTT. This codes for CATSSVEKLFF. Full variable domain (missing parts from reference TRBV15 and TRBJ1-4): DAMVIQNPRYQVTQFGKPVTLSCSQTLNHNVMYWYQQKSSQAPKLLFHYYDKDFNNEADTPDNFQSRRPNTSFCFLDIRSPGLGDTAMYLCATSSVEKLFFGSGTQLSVL.

The J gene is TRBJ2-3, the V gene TRBV5-1; perhaps TRBD2 as D (6 bases). CDR3 length: 16 amino acids. The germline V gene encodes CDR1 SGHRS and CDR2 YFSETQ. The V end lost 0 bases, the J end lost 4 bases, and 15 bases lay between the germline ends. The CDR3 nucleotides read TGCGCCAGCAGCTTGGGGGTCGTGAGCGGGTCAGATACGCAGTATTTT. Translating gives CASSLGVVSGSDTQYF. The full variable domain, in which reference TRBV5-1 and TRBJ2-3 provide the parts outside the CDR3, is KAGVTQTPRYLIKTRGQQVTLSCSPISGHRSVSWYQQTPGQGLQFLFEYFSETQRNKGNFPGRFSGRQFSNSRSEMNVSTLELGDSALYLCASSLGVVSGSDTQYFGPGTRLTVL.

The chain joins TRBV30 to TRBJ1-3, with D unresolved. Germline values: CDR1 GTSNPN, CDR2 SVGIG (reference sequence). The V gene lost 4 bases and the J gene lost 1 base, with 2 bases spanning the gap. There are 11 residues in the CDR3. CDR3 in DNA: TGTGCCTGGACATCTGGAAACACCATATATTTT. Amino acids: CAWTSGNTIYF.